This note documents a single T cell receptor (beta chain) sequence. Its recognized antigen is unknown. No qualities accompany the bases; no much larger clone lies one base away. Whole blood was collected in K2EDTA tubes by collaborating institutions according to the institutions' own protocols. For TCRbeta analysis, collaborators shipped samples as frozen whole blood, isolated PBMCs, or DNA extracted from either of those sample types. The data belong to a study of blood T cell repertoires in COVID-19 (dated by TCRdb to about 2020). As for the study more broadly: The collaborator samples originated in the United States, Italy and Spain and spanned the acute and convalescent phases of COVID-19. The prospective study material was composed of cDNA or gDNA derived from T cells, B-cell-depleted T cells, or PBMCs. The dataset comprised deeply sampled blood TCRbeta repertoires from subjects exposed to, actively infected with, or recovered from COVID-19. The repertoires were released in a freely available public database meant as a resource for research on the immune response to SARS-CoV-2. Samples were obtained from the ongoing ImmuneRACE study (first 160 participants) and from about 1,300 subjects provided by 6 global collaborators. Nearly every sample came with metadata listing a de-identified subject ID, COVID-19 status, age in years and sex. Where available, HLA class I and class II types were obtained from metadata supplied by the sample provider rather than from assay-based typing.

The germline V and J ends show losses of 1 base and 5 bases respectively, and no gene match explains 8 bases of the junction. CDR1 and CDR2 are read off the germline V gene as SGHTA and FQGNSA. From cysteine to phenylalanine, the CDR3 is 15 amino acids long. The only DNA kept is the CDR3, 45 bases in frame from the first base. TCRbeta CDR3 regions were amplified from genomic DNA by means of the immunoSEQ Assay, a bias-controlled multiplex PCR. From the authors' description of their analysis: Nucleated cell counts per sample were estimated from amplification of reference gene primers within the assay. To quantify the absolute abundance of each unique TCRbeta CDR3 rearrangement, sequence reads were collapsed and filtered. Productive Simpson clonality was computed per sample as the square root of Simpson's diversity index over productive rearrangements. The table was pulled from immuneACCESS by TCRdb, which kept in-frame rearrangements only. Such tables lose some clones; where checked, under half of the loss comes from unresolved V genes, and the rest has no known cause. That table furnishes V, J and clone size, whereas the DNA furnished D and trimming. In this sample the table shows about 70,000 clones, approximately 86% of which occur a single time. The biggest ten clones account for about 12% of the sample.

On the study overall, not on this receptor specifically: Clinical and demographic metadata were provided uncurated, with the amount varying by source and participant.

This clonotype was obtained from a human donor in a cohort sampled during active COVID-19. The rearranged chain carries TRBV7-2 and TRBJ2-7; 7 nucleotides in the junction match TRBD1. The sequenced material came from peripheral blood. The DNA sequence follows: TGTGCCAGCAGCTTAGTATCGAGACAGGGACACGAGCAGTACTTC. The resulting protein is CASSLVSRQGHEQYF.